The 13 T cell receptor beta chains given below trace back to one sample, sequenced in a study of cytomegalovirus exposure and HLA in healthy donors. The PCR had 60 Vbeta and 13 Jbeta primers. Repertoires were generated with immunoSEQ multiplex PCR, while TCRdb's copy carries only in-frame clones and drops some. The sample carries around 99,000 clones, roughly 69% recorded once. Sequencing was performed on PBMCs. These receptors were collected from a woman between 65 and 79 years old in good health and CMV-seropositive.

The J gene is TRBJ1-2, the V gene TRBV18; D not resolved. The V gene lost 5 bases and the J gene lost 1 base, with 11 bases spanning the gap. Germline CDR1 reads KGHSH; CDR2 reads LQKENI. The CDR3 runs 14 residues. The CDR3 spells CASSSEAVNYGYTF. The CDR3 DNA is TGTGCCAGCTCATCCGAGGCCGTTAACTATGGCTACACCTTC.

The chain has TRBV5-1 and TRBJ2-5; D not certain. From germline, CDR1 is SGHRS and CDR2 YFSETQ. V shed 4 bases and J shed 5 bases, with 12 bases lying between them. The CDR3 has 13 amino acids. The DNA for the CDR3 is TGCGCCAGCAGCGTATTAGCAACTGAGACCCAGTACTTC. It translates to CASSVLATETQYF.

Here the CDR3 reads CAWAPGPDTQYF. The CDR3 DNA follows: TGTGCCTGGGCCCCTGGGCCAGATACGCAGTATTTT. The rearrangement links TRBV30 to TRBJ2-3; D remains unclear. V lost 5 bases and J 4 bases, leaving 10 bases between the germline ends. The CDR3 has 12 amino acids. CDR1 GTSNPN and CDR2 SVGIG come from the germline V gene (reference sequence).

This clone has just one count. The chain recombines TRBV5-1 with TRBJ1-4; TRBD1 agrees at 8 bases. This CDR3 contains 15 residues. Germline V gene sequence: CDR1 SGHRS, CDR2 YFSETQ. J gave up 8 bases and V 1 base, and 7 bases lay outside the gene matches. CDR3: CASSLFQGANEKLFF. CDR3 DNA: TGCGCCAGCAGCTTGTTCCAGGGGGCGAACGAAAAACTGTTTTTT.

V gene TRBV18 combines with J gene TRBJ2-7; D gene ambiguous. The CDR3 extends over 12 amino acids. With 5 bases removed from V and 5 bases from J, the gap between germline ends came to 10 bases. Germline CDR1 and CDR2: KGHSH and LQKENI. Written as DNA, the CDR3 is TGTGCCAGCTCATCCACGACAAACGAGCAGTACTTC. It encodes CASSSTTNEQYF.

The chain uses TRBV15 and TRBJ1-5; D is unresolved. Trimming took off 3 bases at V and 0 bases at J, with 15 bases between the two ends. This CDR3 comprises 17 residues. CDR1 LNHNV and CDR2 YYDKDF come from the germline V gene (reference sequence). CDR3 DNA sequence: TGTGCCACCAGCAGTGCGTCAGGCACCTATAGCAATCAGCCCCAGCATTTT. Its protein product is CATSSASGTYSNQPQHF.

CDR3 sequence: CASSRREVADTQYF. CDR3 nucleotide sequence: TGCGCCAGCAGCCGTAGGGAGGTGGCAGATACGCAGTATTTT. The chain uses TRBV10-1 and TRBJ2-3, with D possibly matching TRBD2 (6 bases). This CDR3 is 14 amino acids long. V lost 6 bases to trimming and J lost 4 bases, with 14 bases between them. Germline-derived CDR1 and CDR2 are WNHNN and SYGVQD (reference sequence).

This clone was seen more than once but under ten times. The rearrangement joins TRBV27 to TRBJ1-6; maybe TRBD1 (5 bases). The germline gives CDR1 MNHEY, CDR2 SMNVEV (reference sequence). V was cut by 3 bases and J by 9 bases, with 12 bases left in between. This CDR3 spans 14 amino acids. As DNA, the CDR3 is TGTGCCAGCAGTTTTGGGGGGATAAGTTCACCCCTCCACTTT. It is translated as CASSFGGISSPLHF.

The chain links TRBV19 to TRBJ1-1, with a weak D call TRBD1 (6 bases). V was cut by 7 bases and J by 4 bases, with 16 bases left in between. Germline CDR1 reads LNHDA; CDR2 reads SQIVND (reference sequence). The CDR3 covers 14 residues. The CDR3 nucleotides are TGTGCCAGTAACCCTCTGGGGGCTGGCACTGAAGCTTTCTTT. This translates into CASNPLGAGTEAFF. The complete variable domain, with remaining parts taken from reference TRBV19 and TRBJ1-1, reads DGGITQSPKYLFRKEGQNVTLSCEQNLNHDAMYWYRQDPGQGLRLIYYSQIVNDFQKGDIAEGYSVSREKKESFPLTVTSAQKNPTAFYLCASNPLGAGTEAFFGQGTRLTVV.

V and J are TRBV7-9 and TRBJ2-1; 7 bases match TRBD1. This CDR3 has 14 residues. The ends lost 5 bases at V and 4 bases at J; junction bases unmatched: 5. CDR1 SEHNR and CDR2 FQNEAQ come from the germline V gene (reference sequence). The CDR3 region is CASSPGQPYNEQFF. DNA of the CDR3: TGTGCCAGCAGCCCGGGACAGCCTTACAATGAGCAGTTCTTC.

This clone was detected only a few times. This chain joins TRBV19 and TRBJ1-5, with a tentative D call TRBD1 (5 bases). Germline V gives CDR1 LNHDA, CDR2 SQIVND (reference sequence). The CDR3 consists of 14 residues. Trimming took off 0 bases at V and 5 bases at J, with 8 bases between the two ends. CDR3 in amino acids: CASSIEWGDQPQHF. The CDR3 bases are TGTGCCAGTAGTATAGAGTGGGGGGATCAGCCCCAGCATTTT.

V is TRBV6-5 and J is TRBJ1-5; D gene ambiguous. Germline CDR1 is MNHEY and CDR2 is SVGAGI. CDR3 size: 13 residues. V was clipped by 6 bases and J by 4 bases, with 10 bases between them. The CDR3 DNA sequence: TGTGCCAGCAGGCGTAGTGATAATCAGCCCCAGCATTTT. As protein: CASRRSDNQPQHF.

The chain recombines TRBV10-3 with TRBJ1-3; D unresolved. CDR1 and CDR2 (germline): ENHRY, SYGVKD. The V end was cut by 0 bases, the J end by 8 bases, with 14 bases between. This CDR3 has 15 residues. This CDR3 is CAISESTGDWDTIYF. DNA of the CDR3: TGTGCCATCAGTGAGTCGACGGGTGATTGGGACACCATATATTTT.